Presented here are 29 T cell receptor beta chains from one specimen sequenced in a study of blood T cell repertoires in COVID-19. Libraries were prepared by immunoSEQ multiplex PCR; TCRdb keeps only in-frame clonotypes and omits some of them. The sample has 45,000 to 65,000 clones, approximately 91% seen once. Material for sequencing was peripheral blood. The origin of the receptors is a human donor in a cohort sampled during active COVID-19.

The rearrangement joins TRBV30 to TRBJ1-5, with D perhaps TRBD1 (5 bases). V was clipped by 0 bases and J by 4 bases, with 7 bases between them. The CDR3 loop spans 13 amino acids. In germline, CDR1 is GTSNPN, CDR2 SVGIG (reference sequence). CDR3 DNA sequence: TGTGCCTGGAGTGTACGACAGAATCAGCCCCAGCATTTT. Protein sequence: CAWSVRQNQPQHF.

The CDR3: CASSFLQESNTEAFF. The CDR3 DNA reads as TGCGCCAGCAGCTTCTTACAGGAATCTAACACTGAAGCTTTCTTT. The chain employs TRBV5-1 and TRBJ1-1; perhaps TRBD1 as D (5 bases). The germline V and J ends were trimmed by 2 bases and 2 bases, with 13 bases remaining between them. The CDR3 runs to 15 residues. Germline-derived CDR1 and CDR2 are SGHRS and YFSETQ.

This chain links TRBV5-1 with TRBJ2-6; D possibly corresponds to TRBD1 (6 bases). Trimming shortened V by 4 bases and J by 0 bases, and 11 bases separated the two germline ends. Germline V gives CDR1 SGHRS, CDR2 YFSETQ. The CDR3 is 16 amino acids. As DNA, the CDR3 is TGCGCCAGCAGCGTAACAGGGCCCTCTGGGGCCAACGTCCTGACTTTC. Its protein is CASSVTGPSGANVLTF.

The chain employs TRBV25-1 and TRBJ2-5; D possibly corresponds to TRBD1 (5 bases). CDR3 size: 14 residues. V dropped 6 bases and J dropped 1 base, with 12 bases sitting between them. The germline gives CDR1 MGHDK, CDR2 SYGVNS. The CDR3 region is CASSPDSAQETQYF. CDR3 nucleotide sequence: TGTGCCAGCAGCCCTGACAGCGCCCAAGAGACCCAGTACTTC.

V gene TRBV7-2 combines with J gene TRBJ1-5, with 10 bases matching TRBD1. Germline CDR1 and CDR2: SGHTA and FQGNSA. The CDR3 is 16 amino acids. Unmatched junction bases numbered 7, after V lost 4 bases and J lost 4 bases. Here the CDR3 DNA reads TGTGCCAGCAGCTCGGGACAGGGGACACAAAATCAGCCCCAGCATTTT. Translation gives CASSSGQGTQNQPQHF. The variable domain in full, completed from reference TRBV7-2 and TRBJ1-5, reads GAGVSQSPSNKVTEKGKDVELRCDPISGHTALYWYRQSLGQGLEFLIYFQGNSAPDKSGLPSDRFSAERTGGSVSTLTIQRTQQEDSAVYLCASSSGQGTQNQPQHFGDGTRLSIL.

This clone was seen a single time. J is TRBJ2-1 and V is TRBV9, with D unclear. The CDR3 covers 15 residues. Germline V gene data show CDR1 as SGDLS and CDR2 as YYNGEE. Trimming took 0 bases from V and 0 from J, leaving 7 bases between them. The CDR3 sequence: CASSVEQNSYNEQFF. In nucleotides, the CDR3 is TGTGCCAGCAGCGTAGAACAGAACTCCTACAATGAGCAGTTCTTC. The complete variable domain, with remaining parts taken from reference TRBV9 and TRBJ2-1, reads DSGVTQTPKHLITATGQRVTLRCSPRSGDLSVYWYQQSLDQGLQFLIQYYNGEERAKGNILERFSAQQFPDLHSELNLSSLELGDSALYFCASSVEQNSYNEQFFGPGTRLTVL.

J is TRBJ2-3 and V is TRBV24-1, with 14 bases matching TRBD2. V shed 5 bases and J 2 bases; nucleotides not matched to a gene: 11. The CDR3 loop spans 19 amino acids. Germline CDR1 reads KGHDR; CDR2 reads SFDVKD. The CDR3 nucleotides are TGTGCCACCAGTGGTCCGACTAGCGGGAGGGCCAACCCCACAGATACGCAGTATTTT. The encoded protein is CATSGPTSGRANPTDTQYF.

The chain recombines TRBV7-6 with TRBJ1-5, with 7 nucleotides matching TRBD1. J gave up 3 bases and V 3 bases, and 8 bases lay outside the gene matches. The CDR3 is made up of 16 amino acids. The V gene's germline CDR1 is SGHVS and CDR2 FNYEAQ. Here the CDR3 DNA reads TGTGCCAGCAGCTTGAGTACCGGGACAGTCAATCAGCCCCAGCATTTT. It codes for CASSLSTGTVNQPQHF.

The J gene is TRBJ1-1, the V gene TRBV30; 7 nucleotides match TRBD1. The CDR3 is 17 amino acids. CDR1 and CDR2 from the germline V gene are GTSNPN and SVGIG (reference sequence). V lost 1 base, J lost 1 base, and 12 bases stayed unmatched. CDR3 nucleotides: TGTGCCTGGAGTGAGGCAATAGGGACAGTATCGAACACTGAAGCTTTCTTT. Encoded protein: CAWSEAIGTVSNTEAFF.

The V gene is TRBV2, the J gene TRBJ1-5; possibly TRBD1 for D (5 bases). The CDR3 is made up of 14 amino acids. Trimming took off 11 bases at V and 4 bases at J, with 18 bases between the two ends. Germline CDR1 SNHLY, CDR2 FYNNEI. The CDR3: CAVGNLGQNQPQHF. The CDR3 DNA reads TGTGCCGTTGGTAATCTTGGACAAAATCAGCCCCAGCATTTT.

The rearrangement uses TRBV9 and TRBJ2-2, with D possibly matching TRBD1 (6 bases). Trimming removed 0 bases from V and 0 bases from J, with 9 bases in between. The CDR3 is made up of 16 amino acids. Germline lookup yields CDR1 SGDLS and CDR2 YYNGEE. The CDR3 DNA reads TGTGCCAGCAGCGTAGGCTGGGGGCCGAACACCGGGGAGCTGTTTTTT. Protein sequence: CASSVGWGPNTGELFF.

The genes are TRBV7-8 and TRBJ2-7, with TRBD1 matching over 7 bases. Germline CDR1 SGHVS, CDR2 FQNEAQ. V was pared by 1 base and J by 0 bases, with 9 bases of the junction left unmatched. CDR3 length: 17 residues. The CDR3, as DNA: TGTGCCAGCAGCTTAGAAGACAGGGAATGGGGCTCCTACGAGCAGTACGTC. Its translation: CASSLEDREWGSYEQYV.

The chain links TRBV27 to TRBJ1-5, with D possibly matching TRBD1 (6 bases). V gave up 7 bases and J gave up 1 base, with 17 bases separating them. The CDR3 sequence is 16 residues long. Germline CDR1 MNHEY, CDR2 SMNVEV (reference sequence). The chain's CDR3 is CASISGDIRSNQPQHF. DNA of the CDR3: TGTGCCAGCATCTCCGGGGACATTAGGAGCAATCAGCCCCAGCATTTT.

The chain uses TRBV5-1 and TRBJ1-2, with D possibly TRBD1 on 6 matching bases. CDR1 SGHRS and CDR2 YFSETQ come from the germline V gene. The V end was cut by 4 bases, the J end by 4 bases, with 17 bases between. The CDR3 spans 15 residues. For the CDR3, the DNA is TGCGCCAGCAGCACCCGGTCAGGGGCTCCCTATGGCTACACCTTC. This encodes CASSTRSGAPYGYTF.

The chain couples TRBV23-1 to TRBJ1-1; D remains unclear. TRBV23-1 is an ORF for which the function is uncertain. The CDR3 contains 8 residues. CDR3 sequence reads: CVPRVAFF. For the CDR3, the DNA is TGCGTTCCCCGCGTAGCTTTCTTT.

The J gene is TRBJ2-1, the V gene TRBV11-3; tentatively, D is TRBD2 (6 bases). This CDR3 spans 13 amino acids. The ends were cut back, 3 bases at V and 4 bases at J, with 7 bases in the middle. Germline V gene lookup returns CDR1 SGHNT and CDR2 YENEEA. CDR3 nucleotide sequence: TGTGCCAGCAGCTTGCGGGATTACAATGAGCAGTTCTTC. The encoded protein is CASSLRDYNEQFF.

The J gene is TRBJ2-1, the V gene TRBV7-6, with D uncertain. Per the germline V gene, CDR1 is SGHVS and CDR2 is FNYEAQ. V lost 2 bases, J lost 5 bases, and 7 bases lay in between. The CDR3 is made up of 13 amino acids. The CDR3 sequence: CASSLRGDNEQFF. CDR3 bases: TGTGCCAGCAGCTTAAGAGGAGACAATGAGCAGTTCTTC.

A word on this clone: The identical CDR3 is also encoded by other nucleotide sequences in the sample. V usage is TRBV30 and J usage is TRBJ2-2; 10 nucleotides line up with TRBD2. Germline CDR1 GTSNPN, CDR2 SVGIG (reference sequence). There are 18 residues in the CDR3. The V and J ends lost 0 bases and 1 base, in that order; junction bases with no gene match: 8. The CDR3 loop is CAWSVESGRGGNTGELFF. CDR3 DNA: TGTGCCTGGAGTGTGGAGAGCGGGAGGGGGGGGAACACCGGGGAGCTGTTTTTT.

V and J are TRBV3-1 (or the pseudogene TRBV3-2) and TRBJ2-3; 10 bases fit TRBD2. The germline CDR1 and CDR2 sequences are LGHDT and YNNKEL (reference sequence). Trimming cost V 4 bases and J 5 bases; bases outside gene matches: 12. This CDR3 has 17 amino acids. CDR3 residues: CASSLFGRAGGLDTQYF. CDR3 nucleotides: TGTGCCAGCAGCCTTTTCGGCCGAGCGGGGGGGTTAGATACGCAGTATTTT.

The J gene is TRBJ2-3, the V gene TRBV4-1; 13 bases match TRBD2. Trimming took 1 base from V and 2 from J; bases not matched to a gene: 3. Germline V gives CDR1 MGHRA, CDR2 YSYEKL. The CDR3 has 17 residues. This CDR3 reads CASSQGLAGGVTDTQYF. CDR3 bases: TGCGCCAGCAGCCAAGGACTAGCGGGGGGAGTCACAGATACGCAGTATTTT.

The rearrangement links TRBV19 to TRBJ1-5; 9 nucleotides match TRBD1. CDR1 and CDR2 from the germline V gene are LNHDA and SQIVND (reference sequence). V lost 6 bases to trimming and J lost 3 bases; unmatched junction nucleotides: 6. The CDR3 spans 15 residues. The CDR3 loop reads CASRGDRADNQPQHF. The CDR3 nucleotides read TGTGCCAGTAGGGGGGACAGGGCAGACAATCAGCCCCAGCATTTT.

CDR3 nucleotides: TGCAGCGTTGACCCTTGGCGGGAGAACACTGAAGCTTTCTTT. Translating gives CSVDPWRENTEAFF. This chain connects TRBV29-1 to TRBJ1-1; D is unresolved. Germline CDR1 SQVTM, CDR2 ANQGSEA. Trimming shortened V by 3 bases and J by 1 base, and 12 bases separated the two germline ends. This CDR3 contains 14 residues. Full variable domain (outside the CDR3, taken from reference TRBV29-1 and TRBJ1-1): SAVISQKPSRDICQRGTSLTIQCQVDSQVTMMFWYRQQPGQSLTLIATANQGSEATYESGFVIDKFPISRPNLTFSTLTVSNMSPEDSSIYLCSVDPWRENTEAFFGQGTRLTVV.

J is TRBJ2-7 and V is TRBV30, with TRBD2 matching over 11 bases. This CDR3 is built from 14 residues. V lost 2 bases, J lost 2 bases, and 2 bases stayed unmatched. Germline assignment: CDR1 GTSNPN and CDR2 SVGIG (reference sequence). The CDR3 sequence is CAWSSLAGAYEQYF. CDR3 DNA sequence: TGTGCCTGGAGTTCACTAGCGGGGGCCTACGAGCAGTACTTC. The complete variable domain, with remaining parts taken from reference TRBV30 and TRBJ2-7, reads SQTIHQWPATLVQPVGSPLSLECTVEGTSNPNLYWYRQAAGRGLQLLFYSVGIGQISSEVPQNLSASRPQDRQFILSSKKLLLSDSGFYLCAWSSLAGAYEQYFGPGTRLTVT.

The rearrangement links TRBV7-3 to TRBJ2-3, with TRBD2 matching 8 bases. CDR1 and CDR2 (germline): SGHTA, FQGTGA. The V segment lost 5 bases and the J segment 6 bases; nucleotides outside the gene matches: 4. This CDR3 spans 13 amino acids. The CDR3 nucleotides read TGTGCCAGCAGCCCCGGGGGGGTGGATACGCAGTATTTT. Encoded protein: CASSPGGVDTQYF.

This clone was seen only once. This chain connects TRBV19 to TRBJ2-2, with TRBD1 identical over 9 bases. CDR1 and CDR2 (germline): LNHDA, SQIVND (reference sequence). There are 15 residues in the CDR3. Trimming removed 8 bases from V and 4 bases from J; junction bases left unmatched: 8. CDR3 sequence (DNA): TGTGCCAGTGAAACAGGGGGCGCGGGCACCGGGGAGCTGTTTTTT. This encodes CASETGGAGTGELFF.

The J gene is TRBJ2-7, the V gene TRBV24-1; D perhaps matches TRBD1 (6 bases). With 5 bases removed from V and 3 bases from J, the gap between germline ends came to 13 bases. The germline V gene encodes CDR1 KGHDR and CDR2 SFDVKD. There are 14 residues in the CDR3. CDR3 in amino acids: CATSGGGVFYEQYF. In DNA form, the CDR3 reads TGTGCCACCAGTGGTGGGGGCGTTTTCTACGAGCAGTACTTC.

This clone was picked up a small number of times. The J gene is TRBJ1-1, the V gene TRBV30; 7 bases match TRBD1. Germline V gene lookup returns CDR1 GTSNPN and CDR2 SVGIG (reference sequence). Unmatched junction bases numbered 5, after V lost 2 bases and J lost 2 bases. There are 14 residues in the CDR3. CDR3 residues: CAWSITGVNTEAFF. The CDR3 coding sequence is TGTGCCTGGAGTATTACAGGGGTTAACACTGAAGCTTTCTTT.

The chain uses TRBV6-5 and TRBJ2-7, with 8 nucleotides matching TRBD1. The germline CDR1 and CDR2 sequences are MNHEY and SVGAGI. The CDR3 runs 14 residues. Trimming at V came to 2 bases and at J to 3 bases, leaving 3 bases not matched to a gene. The CDR3: CASSYGGQVYEQYF. CDR3 DNA: TGTGCCAGCAGTTACGGGGGACAGGTCTACGAGCAGTACTTC.

This chain joins TRBV6-1 and TRBJ2-2; 8 nucleotides align to TRBD1. Germline assignment: CDR1 MNHNS and CDR2 SASEGT. The CDR3 has 16 amino acids. The junction had 3 bases not matched to a gene; V was cut back by 3 bases and J by 0 bases. The CDR3: CASSDVGQANTGELFF. DNA of the CDR3: TGTGCCAGCAGTGACGTGGGACAGGCGAACACCGGGGAGCTGTTTTTT.